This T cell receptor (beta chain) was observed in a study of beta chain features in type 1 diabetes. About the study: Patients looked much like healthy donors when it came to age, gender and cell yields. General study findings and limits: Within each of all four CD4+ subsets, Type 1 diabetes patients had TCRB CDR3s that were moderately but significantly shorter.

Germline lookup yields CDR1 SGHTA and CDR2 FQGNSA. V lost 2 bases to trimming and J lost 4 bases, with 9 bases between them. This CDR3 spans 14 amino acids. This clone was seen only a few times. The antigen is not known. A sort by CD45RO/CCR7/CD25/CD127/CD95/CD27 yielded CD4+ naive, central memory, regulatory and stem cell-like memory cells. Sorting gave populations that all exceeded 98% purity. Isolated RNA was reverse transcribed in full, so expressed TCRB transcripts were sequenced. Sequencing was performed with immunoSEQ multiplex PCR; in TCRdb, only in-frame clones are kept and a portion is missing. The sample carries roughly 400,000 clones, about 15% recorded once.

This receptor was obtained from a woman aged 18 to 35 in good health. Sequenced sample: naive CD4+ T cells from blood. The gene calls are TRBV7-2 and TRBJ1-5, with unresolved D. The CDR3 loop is CASSLSPSNQPQHF. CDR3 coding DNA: TGTGCCAGCAGCTTAAGCCCATCGAATCAGCCCCAGCATTTT.